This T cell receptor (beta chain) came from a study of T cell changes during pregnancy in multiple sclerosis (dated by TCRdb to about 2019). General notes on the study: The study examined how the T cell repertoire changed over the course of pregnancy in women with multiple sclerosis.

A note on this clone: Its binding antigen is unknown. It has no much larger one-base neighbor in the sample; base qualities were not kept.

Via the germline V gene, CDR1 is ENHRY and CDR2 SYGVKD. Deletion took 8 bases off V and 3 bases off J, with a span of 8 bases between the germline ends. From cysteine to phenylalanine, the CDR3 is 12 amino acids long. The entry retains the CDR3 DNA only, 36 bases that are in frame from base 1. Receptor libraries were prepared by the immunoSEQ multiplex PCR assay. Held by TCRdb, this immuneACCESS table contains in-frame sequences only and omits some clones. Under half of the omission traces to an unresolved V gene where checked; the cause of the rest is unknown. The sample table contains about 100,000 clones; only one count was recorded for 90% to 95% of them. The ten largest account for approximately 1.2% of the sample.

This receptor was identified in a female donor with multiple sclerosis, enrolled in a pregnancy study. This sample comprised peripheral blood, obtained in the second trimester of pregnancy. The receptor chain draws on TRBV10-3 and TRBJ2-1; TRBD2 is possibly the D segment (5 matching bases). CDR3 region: CAISSFYNEQFF. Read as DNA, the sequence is TGTGCCATCTCTAGCTTCTACAATGAGCAGTTCTTC.